These 3 T cell receptor beta chains originate from one sample sequenced in a study of T cells in localized non-small cell lung cancer. TCRdb's table, derived via immunoSEQ multiplex PCR, lists solely in-frame clones and lacks some. This table has roughly 13,000 clones, roughly 87% appearing once. The sample was peripheral blood mononuclear cells, taken before any cancer treatment. All receptors derive from a man aged 35 to 70 with stage III lung adenocarcinoma.

The chain joins TRBV6-1 to TRBJ1-1; 8 nucleotides match TRBD1. The CDR3 contains 13 residues. Unmatched junction bases numbered 6, after V lost 8 bases and J lost 4 bases. CDR1 is MNHNS, CDR2 SASEGT, per germline. The chain's CDR3 is CASHRGAGTEAFF. The DNA of the CDR3 is TGTGCCAGCCACAGGGGGGCGGGCACTGAAGCTTTCTTT.

The chain couples TRBV28 to TRBJ2-7; 9 positions agree with TRBD1. Trimming cost V 6 bases and J 6 bases; bases outside gene matches: 9. CDR1 and CDR2 (germline): MDHEN, SYDVKM. The CDR3 runs 14 residues. In DNA form, the CDR3 reads TGTGCCAGCAGACTCCGGGACAGGGTCGCCGAGCAGTACTTC. It translates to CASRLRDRVAEQYF.

Here the CDR3 reads CASSVRRGVPSYEQYF. The CDR3 nucleotides read TGTGCCAGCAGTGTACGGCGGGGTGTTCCCTCCTACGAGCAGTACTTC. The rearrangement links TRBV2 to TRBJ2-7; the D gene is possibly TRBD2 (6 bases). The CDR3 consists of 16 residues. V dropped 4 bases and J dropped 0 bases, with 16 bases sitting between them. The germline gives CDR1 SNHLY, CDR2 FYNNEI.